One and the same sample provided the 32 T cell receptor beta chains below, sequenced in a study of blood T cells in healthy people across ages. Using a J-beta primer mix together with a sample-barcoded 5' primer, a second PCR was run for roughly 6 to 11 cycles. In TCRdb, the 5' RACE reads were re-called with MiXCR into one record per CDR3 protein. The sample contains around 750,000 distinct CDR3 sequences, approximately 55% of which appear only once. Sequencing was carried out using blood. These receptors were collected from a man older than 75 in good health.

The chain is built from TRBV27 and TRBJ2-4; D possibly corresponds to TRBD1 (6 bases). With 6 bases removed from V and 6 bases from J, the gap between germline ends came to 9 bases. The V gene's germline CDR1 is MNHEY and CDR2 SMNVEV (reference sequence). The CDR3 covers 12 residues. Here the CDR3 DNA reads TGTGCCAGCAGACAGGGCAGAAACATTCAGTACTTC. Amino acid sequence: CASRQGRNIQYF.

The chain combines TRBV4-2 with TRBJ1-5; D is unresolved. Trimming took 2 bases from V and 0 from J, leaving 8 bases between them. CDR3 length: 15 amino acids. Germline V gene data show CDR1 as LGHNA and CDR2 as YNFKEQ. CDR3 bases: TGTGCCAGCAGCCAACGTTGGAATAGCAATCAGCCCCAGCATTTT. Its translation: CASSQRWNSNQPQHF.

This clonotype was recorded only once. V gene TRBV6-1 combines with J gene TRBJ1-4; no clear D. This CDR3 region has 15 residues. Trimming left V 3 bases short and J 0 bases short, with 8 bases between. Germline CDR1 reads MNHNS; CDR2 reads SASEGT. CDR3 region: CASSEIGATNEKLFF. In DNA form, the CDR3 reads TGTGCCAGCAGTGAGATCGGGGCAACTAATGAAAAACTGTTTTTT.

The chain is built from TRBV29-1 and TRBJ1-2, with no clear D. CDR3 length equals 11 residues. The V gene lost 3 bases and the J gene lost 8 bases, with 10 bases spanning the gap. Per germline, CDR1 SQVTM and CDR2 ANQGSEA. As DNA, the CDR3 is TGCAGCGTTGAGGTTGGCGGGGGCTACACCTTC. Its translation is CSVEVGGGYTF.

The V gene is TRBV4-1, the J gene TRBJ2-5; D not resolved. This CDR3 is built from 15 residues. The germline CDR1 and CDR2 sequences are MGHRA and YSYEKL. Between the trimmed V and J ends, which lost 0 bases and 5 bases, there was a span of 13 bases. CDR3 sequence: CASSQEGVRTETQYF. The CDR3 DNA sequence: TGCGCCAGCAGCCAAGAGGGCGTCAGGACGGAGACCCAGTACTTC.

In this sample, this clonotype turned up once. The rearrangement joins TRBV11-2 to TRBJ2-3; D call uncertain. Deletions cut 5 bases from V and 4 bases from J, with 16 bases between. CDR1 and CDR2 (germline): SGHAT, FQNNGV. The CDR3 extends over 15 amino acids. CDR3 sequence: CASSKVVVGSDTQYF. The DNA of the CDR3 is TGTGCCAGCAGCAAAGTGGTGGTGGGGTCAGATACGCAGTATTTT.

The rearrangement uses TRBV12-3 or TRBV12-4 and TRBJ1-2; TRBD1 is a possible D gene (5 bases). The CDR3 runs 13 residues. The V and J ends lost 6 bases and 4 bases respectively, with 12 bases between them. The CDR3 nucleotides are TGTGCCAGCAGCCCGAGGGGCGGCTATGGCTACACCTTC. Encoded protein: CASSPRGGYGYTF.

This clonotype was seen only a few times. The chain joins TRBV12-5 to TRBJ2-1; no definite D call. Looked up from germline, CDR1 is LGHNT and CDR2 is FRNRAP. The CDR3 consists of 15 residues. V dropped 2 bases and J dropped 7 bases, with 15 bases sitting between them. CDR3 in amino acids: CASGLRATERNEQFF. Written as DNA, the CDR3 is TGTGCTAGTGGTTTGCGGGCGACGGAGCGAAATGAGCAGTTCTTC.

V usage is TRBV12-3 or TRBV12-4 and J usage is TRBJ2-5; 8 bases map to TRBD2. J lost 2 bases, V lost 3 bases, and 8 bases had no gene match. This CDR3 has 16 residues. The CDR3 here is CASSFGRGVVQETQYF. In DNA, the CDR3 is TGTGCCAGCAGTTTCGGGAGGGGCGTGGTTCAAGAGACCCAGTACTTC.

The sample holds many counts of this clonotype. In DNA, the CDR3 is TGTGCCAGCACGGATGATAACACAGATACGCAGTATTTT. This codes for CASTDDNTDTQYF. The chain is built from TRBV25-1 and TRBJ2-3, with no clear D. The V end was cut by 7 bases, the J end by 2 bases, with 10 bases between. Germline loops: CDR1 MGHDK, CDR2 SYGVNS. The CDR3 sequence is 13 residues long.

This rearrangement joins TRBV5-1 to TRBJ2-3, with D perhaps TRBD2 (6 bases). Trimming took 1 base from V and 0 from J, leaving 12 bases between them. Germline assignment: CDR1 SGHRS and CDR2 YFSETQ. This CDR3 comprises 16 residues. CDR3 bases: TGCGCCAGCAGCTTGCCCAGCGGGTACAGCACAGATACGCAGTATTTT. Encoded protein: CASSLPSGYSTDTQYF.

This clonotype has a handful of counts. V gene TRBV20-1 combines with J gene TRBJ2-7, with D perhaps TRBD1 (5 bases). Germline V gives CDR1 DFQATT, CDR2 SNEGSKA (reference sequence). The CDR3 sequence is 14 residues long. The V gene lost 2 bases and the J gene lost 3 bases, with 14 bases spanning the gap. This CDR3 reads CSARTQWTHYEQYF. The CDR3 DNA reads TGCAGTGCTAGAACCCAATGGACACACTACGAGCAGTACTTC.

This chain joins TRBV4-2 and TRBJ2-1; 8 positions agree with TRBD2. This CDR3 is built from 18 residues. Germline loops: CDR1 LGHNA, CDR2 YNFKEQ. With V trimmed by 6 bases and J by 3 bases, 16 bases remained unmatched. CDR3 amino acids: CASRRGTGGRIGYNEQFF. The CDR3 region has the DNA TGTGCCAGCAGGAGGGGTACTGGCGGGAGGATCGGCTACAATGAGCAGTTCTTC.

The genes are TRBV5-1 and TRBJ2-5; D may be TRBD2 (6 bases). Trimming took off 6 bases at V and 4 bases at J, with 22 bases between the two ends. The CDR3 spans 16 residues. In germline, CDR1 is SGHRS, CDR2 YFSETQ. CDR3 nucleotide sequence: TGCGCCAGCACCGCCCTAGGCCGAGGAGCGGGAGAGACCCAGTACTTC. The encoded protein is CASTALGRGAGETQYF.

This rearrangement joins TRBV20-1 to TRBJ2-5; D ambiguous. The better agreement between TRBJ2-7 and the DNA end casts doubt on the J call. This CDR3 is 13 amino acids long. Per germline, CDR1 DFQATT and CDR2 SNEGSKA (reference sequence). The CDR3 loop reads CSASGELSYEQYF. The CDR3 DNA sequence: TGCAGTGCTTCAGGTGAACTTTCGTACGAGCAGTACTTC.

The rearrangement links TRBV27 to TRBJ2-7, with D possibly called TRBD1 or TRBD2 (5 bases each). Trimming removed 4 bases at V and 2 bases at J, with 15 bases between. Germline V gene sequence: CDR1 MNHEY, CDR2 SMNVEV (reference sequence). The CDR3 is 15 residues long. CDR3 loop: CASSSLRDATYEQYF. CDR3 bases: TGTGCCAGCAGTTCTCTCCGGGACGCCACCTACGAGCAGTACTTC.

The chain uses TRBV28 and TRBJ2-2; either TRBD1 or TRBD2 may fit D (7 bases each). Germline V CDR1 and CDR2: MDHEN, SYDVKM. This CDR3 has 16 residues. V gave up 4 bases and J gave up 4 bases, with 16 bases separating them. This CDR3 is CASSSSGTVGTGELFF. For the CDR3, the DNA is TGTGCCAGCAGTTCCAGCGGGACAGTGGGCACCGGGGAGCTGTTTTTT.

The CDR3, as DNA: TGTGCCAGCAGCCTCCGACTGGGACTAGGGAATGAGCAGTTCTTC. Translating it yields CASSLRLGLGNEQFF. The chain has TRBV9 and TRBJ2-1; 8 nucleotides align to TRBD2. The CDR3 runs 15 residues. CDR1 and CDR2 from the germline V gene are SGDLS and YYNGEE. After removal of 4 bases from V and 7 bases from J, the junction contained 10 bases not matched to a gene.

The CDR3 DNA sequence: TGTGCCAGCAGCCACCGGACAGGGGCGACTGAAGCTTTCTTT. Translating it yields CASSHRTGATEAFF. This chain connects TRBV3-1 to TRBJ1-1; 9 bases fit TRBD1. The CDR3 loop spans 14 amino acids. From germline, CDR1 is LGHDT and CDR2 YNNKEL (reference sequence). Trimming took 3 bases from V and 5 from J; bases not matched to a gene: 4.

V and J are TRBV11-2 and TRBJ1-2; no firm D call. Germline-derived CDR1 and CDR2 are SGHAT and FQNNGV. The CDR3 sequence is 13 residues long. V lost 1 base, J lost 4 bases, and 7 bases lay in between. CDR3 sequence: CASSLVTSYGYTF. The CDR3 DNA reads as TGTGCCAGCAGCTTAGTAACATCCTATGGCTACACCTTC.

The gene calls are TRBV7-2 and TRBJ1-2; 7 bases are shared with TRBD1. The CDR3 runs 15 residues. The junction had 13 bases not matched to a gene; V was cut back by 5 bases and J by 7 bases. Germline loops: CDR1 SGHTA, CDR2 FQGNSA. The CDR3 nucleotides read TGTGCCAGCAGCCCCCCGGGACAGATTTCCCCTGGCTACACCTTC. This encodes CASSPPGQISPGYTF.

There are many counts of this clonotype. The CDR3 spells CASSSRQGDEQYF. CDR3 sequence (DNA): TGCGCCAGCAGCTCCCGACAGGGAGACGAGCAGTACTTC. This rearrangement joins TRBV5-1 to TRBJ2-7; 7 nucleotides agree with TRBD1. This CDR3 is 13 amino acids long. V shed 3 bases and J 5 bases; nucleotides not matched to a gene: 5. Germline CDR1 is SGHRS and CDR2 is YFSETQ.

The chain carries TRBV2 and TRBJ2-1; TRBD1 agrees at 7 bases. Trimming cost V 3 bases and J 5 bases; bases outside gene matches: 7. CDR1 is SNHLY, CDR2 FYNNEI, per germline. The CDR3 loop spans 15 amino acids. The CDR3 sequence: CASSDPGTVNNEQFF. The CDR3 DNA is TGTGCCAGCAGTGACCCCGGGACAGTTAACAATGAGCAGTTCTTC.

This chain joins TRBV2 and TRBJ2-1; TRBD2 matches at 14 bases. V lost 7 bases to trimming and J lost 15 bases; unmatched junction nucleotides: 8. The germline CDR1 and CDR2 sequences are SNHLY and FYNNEI. This CDR3 region has 13 residues. The chain's CDR3 is CASTEGLAGVMFF. CDR3 DNA sequence: TGTGCCAGCACTGAGGGACTAGCGGGAGTTATGTTCTTC.

The gene calls are TRBV5-1 and TRBJ2-1; 11 bases map to TRBD1. Trimming cost V 6 bases and J 5 bases; bases outside gene matches: 7. The germline gives CDR1 SGHRS, CDR2 YFSETQ. The CDR3 covers 15 residues. In DNA form, the CDR3 reads TGCGCCAGCAACCCGGGACAGGGGGTTCACAATGAGCAGTTCTTC. Amino acids: CASNPGQGVHNEQFF.

CDR3: CAISDGTSGYNEQFF. The CDR3 bases are TGTGCCATCAGTGACGGGACTAGCGGCTACAATGAGCAGTTCTTC. J is TRBJ2-1 and V is TRBV10-3; 11 bases are a match to TRBD2. V shed 3 bases and J 3 bases; nucleotides not matched to a gene: 1. CDR1 and CDR2 from the germline V gene are ENHRY and SYGVKD. This CDR3 spans 15 amino acids.

This clonotype was picked up a small number of times. V is TRBV5-1 and J is TRBJ2-5; tentatively, D is TRBD1 or TRBD2 (6 bases each). The ends were cut back, 0 bases at V and 2 bases at J, with 11 bases in the middle. Per the germline V gene, CDR1 is SGHRS and CDR2 is YFSETQ. This CDR3 spans 15 amino acids. Here the CDR3 reads CASSLGGGPQETQYF. In DNA, the CDR3 is TGCGCCAGCAGCTTGGGAGGGGGGCCGCAAGAGACCCAGTACTTC.

The chain carries TRBV27 and TRBJ2-6; 10 positions match TRBD1. Per germline, CDR1 MNHEY and CDR2 SMNVEV (reference sequence). Losses at the gene ends were 6 bases for V and 1 base for J; bases not matched to a gene: 9. The length of the CDR3 is 18 residues. CDR3 DNA: TGTGCCAGCAGAACCACGACAGGGGGCTCATCTGGGGCCAACGTCCTGACTTTC. Its translation: CASRTTTGGSSGANVLTF.

In this sample, this clonotype turned up many times. CDR3 loop: CSAPPPSGISDTQYF. The CDR3 region has the DNA TGCAGTGCTCCCCCGCCTAGCGGCATATCAGATACGCAGTATTTT. V usage is TRBV20-1 and J usage is TRBJ2-3; TRBD2 aligns across 7 bases. Germline V gene sequence: CDR1 DFQATT, CDR2 SNEGSKA (reference sequence). V lost 5 bases to trimming and J lost 4 bases; unmatched junction nucleotides: 12. The CDR3 extends over 15 amino acids.

The chain couples TRBV18 to TRBJ2-7; 7 bases are a match to TRBD1. Germline CDR1 KGHSH, CDR2 LQKENI. V was clipped by 2 bases and J by 10 bases; unmatched bases: 2. The CDR3 totals 11 residues. DNA of the CDR3: TGTGCCAGCTCACCAGGGGACAGTCAGTACTTC. Encoded protein: CASSPGDSQYF. Complete variable domain (other parts from reference TRBV18 and TRBJ2-7): NAGVMQNPRHLVRRRGQEARLRCSPMKGHSHVYWYRQLPEEGLKFMVYLQKENIIDESGMPKERFSAEFPKEGPSILRIQQVVRGDSAAYFCASSPGDSQYFGPGTRLTVT.

The gene calls are TRBV5-1 and TRBJ2-3, with D possibly matching TRBD2 (5 bases). V was pared by 4 bases and J by 2 bases, with 11 bases between. The germline V gene encodes CDR1 SGHRS and CDR2 YFSETQ. CDR3 size: 14 residues. CDR3 sequence reads: CASSGYGNTDTQYF. The CDR3 DNA follows: TGCGCCAGCAGCGGGTACGGGAACACAGATACGCAGTATTTT.

V is TRBV12-3 or TRBV12-4 and J is TRBJ1-6; 8 bases match TRBD1. The V gene end was trimmed by 4 bases and the J gene end by 10 bases; junction bases not matched to a gene: 6. The CDR3 is made up of 14 amino acids. This CDR3 is CASSSTGGYSPLHF. The CDR3 nucleotides read TGTGCCAGCAGTTCCACAGGGGGATACTCACCCCTCCACTTT.